This T cell receptor beta chain stems from a study of post-analysis software for immune sequencing data. Unique molecular identifiers featured in each of the TCR beta cDNA libraries. The source material, about 0.9 to 10 million T cells, gave rise to 450,000 to 550,000 cDNA molecules. TCRdb ran MiXCR on the PCR reads and lists one entry per CDR3 protein. Altogether around 400,000 distinct CDR3 sequences are present, less than 40% being singletons, with the ten largest covering approximately 7.7%. With respect to this clonotype: What it recognizes is unknown.

Study conclusions and caveats: Same-batch preparations were strongly co-clustered by F measure. Compared with controls, patients showed significantly lower normalized Chao1 diversity. The study found TRBV5-6, TRBV5-1 and TRBV20-1 among four to six TRBV segments more frequent in patients than controls.

The CDR3 totals 14 residues. V lost 5 bases and J lost 5, with 14 bases in between. Germline assignment: CDR1 MNHEY and CDR2 SMNVEV (reference sequence). This TCR was recovered from a girl aged 2 to 9 with multiple sclerosis. This chain joins TRBV27 and TRBJ2-3; D gene uncertain. Material: blood. The CDR3 DNA sequence: TGTGCCAGCAGTGCCTGGACGAGTGGAGATACGCAGTATTTT. Translation gives CASSAWTSGDTQYF.